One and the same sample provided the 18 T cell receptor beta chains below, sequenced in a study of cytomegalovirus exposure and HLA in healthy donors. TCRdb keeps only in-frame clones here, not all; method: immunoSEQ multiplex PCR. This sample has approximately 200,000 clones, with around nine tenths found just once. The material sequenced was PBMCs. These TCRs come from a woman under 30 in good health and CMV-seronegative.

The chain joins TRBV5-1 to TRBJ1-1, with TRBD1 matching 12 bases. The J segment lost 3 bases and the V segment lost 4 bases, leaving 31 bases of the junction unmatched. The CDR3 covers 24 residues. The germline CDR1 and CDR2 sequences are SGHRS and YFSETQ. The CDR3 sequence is CASSTPPLGGTGGQVRRLDTEAFF. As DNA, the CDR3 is TGCGCCAGCAGCACTCCTCCCTTGGGCGGGACAGGGGGCCAGGTAAGGCGATTGGACACTGAAGCTTTCTTT.

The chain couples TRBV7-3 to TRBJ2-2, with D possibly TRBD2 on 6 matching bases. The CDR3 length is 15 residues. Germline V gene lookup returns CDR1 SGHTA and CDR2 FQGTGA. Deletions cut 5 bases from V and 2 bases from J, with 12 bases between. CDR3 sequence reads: CASSRGLGNTGELFF. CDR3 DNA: TGTGCCAGCAGCCGGGGACTGGGAAACACCGGGGAGCTGTTTTTT.

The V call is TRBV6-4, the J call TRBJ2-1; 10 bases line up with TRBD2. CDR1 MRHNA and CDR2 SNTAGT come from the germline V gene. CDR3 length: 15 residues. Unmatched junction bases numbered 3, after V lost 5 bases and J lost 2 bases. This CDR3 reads CASSRTSGTYNEQFF. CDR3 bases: TGTGCCAGCAGTCGGACTAGCGGAACCTACAATGAGCAGTTCTTC.

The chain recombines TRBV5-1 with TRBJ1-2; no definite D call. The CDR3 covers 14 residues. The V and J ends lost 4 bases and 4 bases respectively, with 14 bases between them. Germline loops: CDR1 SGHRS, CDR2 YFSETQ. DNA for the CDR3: TGCGCCAGCAGCCCGGGAGGACTGACCTATGGCTACACCTTC. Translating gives CASSPGGLTYGYTF.

CDR3 in amino acids: CASSPPIQGFDTEAFF. CDR3 in DNA: TGTGCCAGCTCACCACCTATACAGGGCTTTGACACTGAAGCTTTCTTT. The chain recombines TRBV18 with TRBJ1-1; weak D call: TRBD1 (6 bases). Trimming removed 0 bases at V and 3 bases at J, with 14 bases between. The CDR3 is 16 residues long. Germline lookup yields CDR1 KGHSH and CDR2 LQKENI.

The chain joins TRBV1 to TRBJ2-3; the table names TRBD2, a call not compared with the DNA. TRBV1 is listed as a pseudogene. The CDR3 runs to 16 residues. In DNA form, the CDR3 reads TGCACCAGCAGCCAAGGAAAGGGAGTGGGCACAGATACGCAGTATTTT. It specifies CTSSQGKGVGTDTQYF.

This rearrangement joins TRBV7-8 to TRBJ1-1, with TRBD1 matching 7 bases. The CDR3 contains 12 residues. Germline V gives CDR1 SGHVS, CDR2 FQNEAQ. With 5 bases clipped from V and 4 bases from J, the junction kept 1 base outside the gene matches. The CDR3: CASSPGGTEAFF. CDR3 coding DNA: TGTGCCAGCAGCCCAGGGGGCACTGAAGCTTTCTTT.

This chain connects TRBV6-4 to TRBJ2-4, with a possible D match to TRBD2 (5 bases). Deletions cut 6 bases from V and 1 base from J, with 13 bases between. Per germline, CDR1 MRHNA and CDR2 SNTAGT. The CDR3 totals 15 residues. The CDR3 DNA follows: TGTGCCAGCAGCCCGTTCGGGGAGGCCAAAAACATTCAGTACTTC. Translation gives CASSPFGEAKNIQYF.

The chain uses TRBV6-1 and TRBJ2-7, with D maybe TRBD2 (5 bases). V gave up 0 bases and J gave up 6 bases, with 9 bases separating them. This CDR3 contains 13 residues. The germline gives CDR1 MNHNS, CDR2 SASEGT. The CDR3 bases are TGTGCCAGCAGTGAAGCAACTAGGACCGAGCAGTACTTC. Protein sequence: CASSEATRTEQYF.

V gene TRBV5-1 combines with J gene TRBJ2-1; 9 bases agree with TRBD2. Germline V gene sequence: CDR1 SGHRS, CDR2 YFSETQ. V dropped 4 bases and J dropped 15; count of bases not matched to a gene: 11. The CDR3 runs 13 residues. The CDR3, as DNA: TGCGCCAGCAGCCCGGAGGGTAGCGGGAGTCCGTTCTTC. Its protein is CASSPEGSGSPFF.

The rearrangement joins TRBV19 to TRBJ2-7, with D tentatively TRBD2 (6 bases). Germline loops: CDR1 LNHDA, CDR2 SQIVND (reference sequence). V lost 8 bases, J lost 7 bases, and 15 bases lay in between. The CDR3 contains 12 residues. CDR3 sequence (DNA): TGTGCCAGTCGTCCCGTGGCGGGGGAGCAGTACTTC. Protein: CASRPVAGEQYF.

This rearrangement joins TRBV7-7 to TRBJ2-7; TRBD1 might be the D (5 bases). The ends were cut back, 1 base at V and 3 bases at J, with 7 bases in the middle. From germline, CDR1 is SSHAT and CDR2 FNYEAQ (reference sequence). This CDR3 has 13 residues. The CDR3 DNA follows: TGTGCCAGCAGCTTAGGACAGCTCTACGAGCAGTACTTC. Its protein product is CASSLGQLYEQYF.

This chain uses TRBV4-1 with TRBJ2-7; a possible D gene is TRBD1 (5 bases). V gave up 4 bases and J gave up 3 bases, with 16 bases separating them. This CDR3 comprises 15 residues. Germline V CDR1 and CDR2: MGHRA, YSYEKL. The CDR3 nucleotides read TGCGCCAGCAGCCCGACGATGACAGAAAACTACGAGCAGTACTTC. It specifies CASSPTMTENYEQYF.

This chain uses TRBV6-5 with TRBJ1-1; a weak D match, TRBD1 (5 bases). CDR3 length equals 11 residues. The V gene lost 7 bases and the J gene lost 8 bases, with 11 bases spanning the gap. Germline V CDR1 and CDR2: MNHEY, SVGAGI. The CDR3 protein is CASTGGQEAFF. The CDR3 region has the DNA TGTGCCAGCACCGGGGGTCAGGAAGCTTTCTTT.

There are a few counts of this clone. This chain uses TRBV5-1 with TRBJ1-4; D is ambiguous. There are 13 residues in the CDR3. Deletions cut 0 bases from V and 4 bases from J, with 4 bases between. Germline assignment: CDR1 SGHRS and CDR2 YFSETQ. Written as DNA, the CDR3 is TGCGCCAGCAGCTTGGACATTAATGAAAAACTGTTTTTT. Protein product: CASSLDINEKLFF.

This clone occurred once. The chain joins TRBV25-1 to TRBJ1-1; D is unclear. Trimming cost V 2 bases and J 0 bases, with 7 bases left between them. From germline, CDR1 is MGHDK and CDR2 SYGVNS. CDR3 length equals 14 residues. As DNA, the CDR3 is TGTGCCAGCAGTGAAGGCCCCGTGAACACTGAAGCTTTCTTT. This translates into CASSEGPVNTEAFF.

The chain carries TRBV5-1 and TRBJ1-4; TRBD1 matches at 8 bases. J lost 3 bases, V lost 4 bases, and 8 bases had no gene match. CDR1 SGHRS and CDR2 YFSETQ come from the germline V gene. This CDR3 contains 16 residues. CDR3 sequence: CASSINPGGSNEKLFF. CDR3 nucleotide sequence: TGCGCCAGCAGCATAAACCCAGGGGGCTCTAATGAAAAACTGTTTTTT.

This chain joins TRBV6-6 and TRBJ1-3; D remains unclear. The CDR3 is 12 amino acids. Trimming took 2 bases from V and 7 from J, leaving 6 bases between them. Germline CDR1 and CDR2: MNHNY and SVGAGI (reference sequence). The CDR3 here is CASSYEANTIYF. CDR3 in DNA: TGTGCCAGCAGTTACGAGGCGAACACCATATATTTT.